This passage covers 10 T cell receptor beta chains from one sample sequenced in a study of blood T cell repertoires in COVID-19. The table came from immunoSEQ multiplex PCR; TCRdb's copy has only in-frame clones and leaves some out. This table holds approximately 210,000 clones, around 89% found once. The sequencing sample was made of peripheral blood. The receptors here all came from a human donor in a cohort sampled during active COVID-19.

This chain connects TRBV4-3 to TRBJ2-7; D is unclear. The CDR3 has 14 amino acids. V was clipped by 0 bases and J by 5 bases, with 11 bases between them. Germline V CDR1 and CDR2: LGHNA, YSLEER. CDR3 loop: CASSQDLLVDEQYF. The CDR3 region has the DNA TGCGCCAGCAGCCAAGATTTGCTAGTCGACGAGCAGTACTTC.

The chain joins TRBV19 to TRBJ2-4; D possibly corresponds to TRBD2 (6 bases). Looked up from germline, CDR1 is LNHDA and CDR2 is SQIVND (reference sequence). Trimming removed 3 bases from V and 4 bases from J, with 10 bases in between. The CDR3 runs to 14 residues. This chain's CDR3 is CASSIVGGKNIQYF. For the CDR3, the DNA is TGTGCCAGTAGTATCGTGGGAGGAAAAAACATTCAGTACTTC.

CDR3 protein: CASSPNRNYEQYF. Written as DNA, the CDR3 is TGTGCCAGCTCACCAAACAGGAACTACGAGCAGTACTTC. The V gene is TRBV18, the J gene TRBJ2-7; D is possibly TRBD1 (5 bases). Germline assignment: CDR1 KGHSH and CDR2 LQKENI. The CDR3 is 13 residues long. Deletions cut 2 bases from V and 3 bases from J, with 8 bases between.

This chain uses TRBV6-6 with TRBJ2-7, with a tentative D call TRBD2 (5 bases). V lost 5 bases and J 3 bases, leaving 11 bases between the germline ends. CDR3 length equals 13 residues. Germline CDR1 reads MNHNY; CDR2 reads SVGAGI (reference sequence). The CDR3 here is CASSPPEGYEQYF. CDR3 nucleotide sequence: TGTGCCAGCAGTCCCCCCGAGGGCTACGAGCAGTACTTC.

This rearrangement joins TRBV7-8 to TRBJ2-3, with D possibly TRBD2 on 6 matching bases. V dropped 5 bases and J dropped 1 base, with 16 bases sitting between them. Germline CDR1 is SGHVS and CDR2 is FQNEAQ. This CDR3 has 16 amino acids. This CDR3 is CASSNRRGLGTDTQYF. CDR3 bases: TGTGCCAGCAGCAATAGGCGGGGTTTAGGCACAGATACGCAGTATTTT.

The chain uses TRBV4-2 and TRBJ2-7; a weak D match, TRBD2 (5 bases). Per the germline V gene, CDR1 is LGHNA and CDR2 is YNFKEQ. The CDR3 runs 15 residues. V was clipped by 0 bases and J by 0 bases, with 9 bases between them. The DNA for the CDR3 is TGTGCCAGCAGCCAAGAAAGCGGAGCCTCCTACGAGCAGTACTTC. It translates to CASSQESGASYEQYF.

The chain uses TRBV2 and TRBJ1-1, with TRBD1 as a possible D gene (6 bases). Looked up from germline, CDR1 is SNHLY and CDR2 is FYNNEI. Between the trimmed V and J ends, which lost 9 bases and 10 bases, there was a span of 18 bases. The CDR3 is 12 residues long. CDR3 residues: CASKRDEGVAFF. CDR3 DNA: TGTGCCAGTAAGAGGGACGAGGGGGTAGCTTTCTTT.

With respect to this clone: The sample holds other DNA sequences that translate to the same CDR3. CDR3 residues: CASSEAGNYGYTF. DNA for the CDR3: TGTGCCAGCAGTGAAGCCGGTAACTATGGCTACACCTTC. V usage is TRBV6-1 and J usage is TRBJ1-2; D is undetermined. V shed 0 bases and J shed 1 base, with 3 bases lying between them. CDR1 is MNHNS, CDR2 SASEGT, per germline. CDR3 length: 13 residues.

V gene TRBV11-1 combines with J gene TRBJ1-1; the match to TRBD1 covers 10 bases. Germline CDR1 reads SGHAT; CDR2 reads FQDESV (reference sequence). The CDR3 runs 14 residues. V lost 5 bases to trimming and J lost 5 bases; unmatched junction nucleotides: 5. DNA of the CDR3: TGTGCCAGCAGCGACGGGACAGGGGAGACTGAAGCTTTCTTT. Protein product: CASSDGTGETEAFF.

V and J are TRBV24-1 and TRBJ2-1, with TRBD1 identical over 9 bases. The V and J ends lost 4 bases and 7 bases, in that order; junction bases with no gene match: 10. The CDR3 extends over 16 amino acids. Germline CDR1 and CDR2: KGHDR and SFDVKD. The CDR3 spells CATSDTGTGKANEQFF. In DNA, the CDR3 is TGTGCCACCAGTGACACCGGGACAGGGAAGGCAAATGAGCAGTTCTTC.